Described below is a single T cell receptor (beta chain) sequence and its context. This record comes from a study of blood T cell repertoires in COVID-19. Study in general: The origin of the acute and convalescent COVID-19 samples was the United States, Italy and Spain.

This CDR3 spans 17 amino acids. In the original analysis: Estimated nucleated cell counts came from reference gene primer amplification. Sequencing used immunoSEQ multiplex PCR; TCRdb keeps in-frame clones, though not all of them. Clone size and V and J calls were adopted from that table, with D and trimming inferred from the DNA. This sample carries roughly 150,000 clones, about 87% of them seen once, and the ten largest clones take more than 9.5%. The source material was peripheral blood. This sequence was found in a woman over 75 with acute or convalescent COVID-19. The gene calls are TRBV21-1 and TRBJ1-1; the table calls TRBD1, which could not be checked here. TRBV21-1 is given as a pseudogene. As DNA, the CDR3 is TGTGCCAGCAGCAGGGTTCCGGGACAGGTTCCGGGGACTGAAGCTTTCTTT. This sequence encodes CASSRVPGQVPGTEAFF.